This TCR beta chain was sequenced during a study of identical twins' blood T cells. Study-level results: Out-of-frame TCRbeta clonotypes reportedly had markedly more similar V usage in twins than unrelated donors. Shared CDR3 clonotype counts between two donors mainly tracked the product of their cloneset sizes, twins included. Top TCRbeta clonotypes were shared more with twin than unrelated donors.

TCR cDNA libraries came from RNA via a modified published protocol. MiXCR was run by TCRdb on the 5' RACE reads, yielding one entry per CDR3 protein. The repertoire has a few hundred thousand distinct CDR3 sequences, more than 25% of them found once; the top ten carry roughly 5.5%. Points on this clonotype: The antigen remains unidentified.

The V end lost 2 bases, the J end lost 8 bases, and 9 bases lay between the germline ends. The CDR3 covers 11 residues. Germline V CDR1 and CDR2: DFQATT, SNEGSKA (reference sequence). The sample comprised PBMCs. This TCR was recovered from a woman aged 18 to 49 in good health. The rearrangement links TRBV20-1 to TRBJ1-2; D call uncertain. The CDR3 sequence is CSARFQDGYTF. Written as DNA, the CDR3 is TGCAGTGCTAGATTTCAGGACGGCTACACCTTC.